This paragraph covers one TCR beta chain sequence. Its antigen is unknown. The sample belongs to a study of graft-versus-host responses after intestinal transplantation. Background on the study: Every recipient underwent anti-thymocyte globulin induction, then tacrolimus and steroids for three to four years. Study-wide findings and caveats: Some patients had graft-donor T cell macrochimerism. In their allografts, the ratios of graft-versus-host to host-versus-graft T cell clones were high. HvG clone declines early post-transplant were associated with peak circulating GvH levels.

The data were produced by immunoSEQ multiplex PCR, yet TCRdb's version contains in-frame clones alone and is incomplete. The top ten clones hold around 0.95% of a sample with 100,000 to 110,000 clones, roughly 87% of them seen once. V shed 5 bases and J 3 bases; nucleotides not matched to a gene: 7. Per germline, CDR1 SGHNT and CDR2 YENEEA. There are 15 residues in the CDR3. This chain connects TRBV11-3 to TRBJ1-5; 7 nucleotides match TRBD1. The sequenced sample was unstimulated CD4+ T cells sorted from spleen or lymph node cells, obtained before transplant. This sequence was found in a human donor who was the organ donor for an intestinal transplant. The CDR3 sequence is CASSPAGQVNQPQHF. Written as DNA, the CDR3 is TGTGCCAGCAGCCCAGCCGGACAGGTCAATCAGCCCCAGCATTTT.